This T cell receptor beta chain comes out of a study of blood T cells in healthy people across ages. Samples each had at least 6 micrograms of total RNA extracted. The germline V gene has CDR1 MNHEY and CDR2 SVGEGT. Trimming removed 9 bases at V and 11 bases at J, with 19 bases between. The CDR3 extends over 12 amino acids. In its sample, this clonotype was seen a few times. Its antigen is as yet unknown. General study points: Naive CD4+ cell counts and diversity both ran higher in long-lived than in aged donors. Per-million-T-cell TCR beta diversity fell roughly linearly with age. Considered underestimates were the diversity estimates obtained from one million T cells.

Primed by a sample-barcoded 5' primer and a J-beta primer mix, a second PCR proceeded for roughly 6 to 12 cycles. MiXCR, run by TCRdb on the 5' RACE reads, gives a single entry per CDR3 protein. The sample lists 1,800,000 or so distinct CDR3 sequences, about two fifths occurring once. This clonotype was obtained from a human donor in good health. This chain joins TRBV6-2 or TRBV6-3 and TRBJ1-1, with a weak D call TRBD1 (6 bases). The material sequenced was blood. Here the CDR3 reads CASTTGTRRAFF. CDR3 coding DNA: TGTGCCAGTACCACCGGGACACGGAGGGCTTTCTTT.